The 14 T cell receptor beta chains listed next were all sequenced from one sample in a study of blood T cell repertoires in COVID-19. Assay used: immunoSEQ multiplex PCR; TCRdb lists only in-frame clones, some missing. In the table there are around 190,000 clones, approximately 84% of which are singletons. Source material: PBMCs or T cells enriched from blood (not recorded which). The receptors shown here come from a woman aged 25 to 39 who had recovered from COVID-19.

CDR3 residues: CASTPGGQDYGYTF. In DNA form, the CDR3 reads TGTGCCAGCACCCCAGGGGGGCAAGACTATGGCTACACCTTC. The V call is TRBV28, the J call TRBJ1-2, with 7 positions matching TRBD1. The CDR3 loop spans 14 amino acids. After removal of 7 bases from V and 3 bases from J, the junction contained 8 bases not matched to a gene. Germline assignment: CDR1 MDHEN and CDR2 SYDVKM.

The rearrangement uses TRBV19 and TRBJ1-1; TRBD1 aligns across 7 bases. The V gene end was trimmed by 6 bases and the J gene end by 4 bases; junction bases not matched to a gene: 11. CDR1 and CDR2 from the germline V gene are LNHDA and SQIVND (reference sequence). The CDR3 consists of 15 residues. CDR3 sequence (DNA): TGTGCCAGTAGCCAGAACAGGGGAGGAGTCACTGAAGCTTTCTTT. It encodes CASSQNRGGVTEAFF.

The J gene is TRBJ1-2, the V gene TRBV28, with a tentative D call TRBD1 (6 bases). The CDR3 has 12 residues. Germline-derived CDR1 and CDR2 are MDHEN and SYDVKM. V was cut by 9 bases and J by 2 bases, with 10 bases left in between. CDR3 sequence reads: CASGQGNYGYTF. As DNA, the CDR3 is TGTGCCAGTGGTCAGGGGAACTATGGCTACACCTTC.

The rearrangement links TRBV11-2 to TRBJ1-2, with TRBD1 as a possible D gene (5 bases). The CDR3 runs to 16 residues. V was pared by 6 bases and J by 2 bases, with 19 bases between. Germline assignment: CDR1 SGHAT and CDR2 FQNNGV. The CDR3 region is CASSREVARANYGYTF. CDR3 DNA sequence: TGTGCCAGCAGTCGAGAGGTCGCCAGGGCGAACTATGGCTACACCTTC.

V usage is TRBV27 and J usage is TRBJ2-7, with D possibly being TRBD2 (7 bases). The CDR3 runs 15 residues. The germline CDR1 and CDR2 sequences are MNHEY and SMNVEV (reference sequence). V lost 2 bases and J 2 bases, leaving 13 bases between the germline ends. The CDR3 region has the DNA TGTGCCAGCAGTTTAGCCTCCGGGGGGCCCTACGAGCAGTACTTC. Its protein is CASSLASGGPYEQYF.

This rearrangement joins TRBV7-8 to TRBJ1-1; TRBD1 matches 9 bases. The CDR3 has 15 amino acids. Unmatched junction bases numbered 7, after V lost 3 bases and J lost 5 bases. Germline values: CDR1 SGHVS, CDR2 FQNEAQ. CDR3 DNA sequence: TGTGCCAGCAGCTTCGAGACAGGGGGTTGGACTGAAGCTTTCTTT. Protein: CASSFETGGWTEAFF.

V and J are TRBV30 and TRBJ1-5; the match to TRBD1 covers 8 bases. The J segment lost 4 bases and the V segment lost 4 bases, leaving 9 bases of the junction unmatched. Germline V gene sequence: CDR1 GTSNPN, CDR2 SVGIG (reference sequence). The CDR3 totals 15 residues. This CDR3 reads CAWTPGQDLNQPQHF. CDR3 nucleotides: TGTGCCTGGACCCCGGGACAGGACCTAAATCAGCCCCAGCATTTT.

The chain recombines TRBV9 with TRBJ1-1; 9 bases line up with TRBD1. Trimming cost V 3 bases and J 3 bases; bases outside gene matches: 6. CDR3 length: 15 amino acids. Germline CDR1 reads SGDLS; CDR2 reads YYNGEE. CDR3 loop: CASSGVQGADTEAFF. The CDR3 bases are TGTGCCAGCAGCGGAGTACAGGGGGCCGACACTGAAGCTTTCTTT.

CDR3 in amino acids: CASSMGAGAADTQYF. The CDR3 DNA is TGTGCCAGCAGCATGGGTGCGGGAGCGGCAGATACGCAGTATTTT. The chain combines TRBV3-1 (or the pseudogene TRBV3-2) with TRBJ2-3, with TRBD2 identical over 7 bases. This CDR3 spans 15 amino acids. CDR1 and CDR2 from the germline V gene are LGHDT and YNNKEL (reference sequence). Trimming removed 5 bases from V and 4 bases from J; junction bases left unmatched: 9.

The chain combines TRBV19 with TRBJ1-3; 7 bases agree with TRBD1. Germline V gene lookup returns CDR1 LNHDA and CDR2 SQIVND (reference sequence). The CDR3 sequence is 15 residues long. V lost 5 bases and J lost 3; bases outside the gene matches: 7. The CDR3: CASSPSRGLGNTIYF. DNA of the CDR3: TGTGCCAGTAGTCCCTCTAGGGGGCTTGGAAACACCATATATTTT.

The V and J genes are TRBV7-9 and TRBJ1-2; D not resolved. This CDR3 is built from 15 residues. CDR1 and CDR2 (germline): SEHNR, FQNEAQ (reference sequence). Trimming left V 1 base short and J 2 bases short, with 11 bases between. CDR3 sequence reads: CASSLEAGLNYGYTF. The CDR3, as DNA: TGTGCCAGCAGCTTAGAGGCAGGCTTGAACTATGGCTACACCTTC.

The chain carries TRBV24-1 and TRBJ2-7, with TRBD1 matching 10 bases. Per germline, CDR1 KGHDR and CDR2 SFDVKD. V was pared by 1 base and J by 5 bases, with 4 bases of the junction left unmatched. The CDR3 totals 15 residues. The CDR3 spells CATSDLTDRGNEQYV. The CDR3 DNA follows: TGTGCCACCAGTGATTTAACGGACAGGGGGAACGAGCAGTACGTC.

A single count supports this clone. The chain combines TRBV27 with TRBJ1-6; D remains ambiguous. Between the trimmed V and J ends, which lost 5 bases and 2 bases, there was a span of 10 bases. The germline V gene encodes CDR1 MNHEY and CDR2 SMNVEV (reference sequence). The CDR3 consists of 15 residues. The CDR3 bases are TGTGCCAGCAGTACTCTAGTAACCTATAATTCACCCCTCCACTTT. It yields the protein CASSTLVTYNSPLHF.

The chain is built from TRBV29-1 and TRBJ1-2, with 11 bases identical to TRBD1. CDR3 length: 13 residues. Germline CDR1 and CDR2: SQVTM and ANQGSEA. J lost 5 bases, V lost 5 bases, and 4 bases had no gene match. CDR3 region: CSVSGQGAYGYTF. CDR3 in DNA: TGCAGCGTTTCCGGACAGGGGGCGTATGGCTACACCTTC.